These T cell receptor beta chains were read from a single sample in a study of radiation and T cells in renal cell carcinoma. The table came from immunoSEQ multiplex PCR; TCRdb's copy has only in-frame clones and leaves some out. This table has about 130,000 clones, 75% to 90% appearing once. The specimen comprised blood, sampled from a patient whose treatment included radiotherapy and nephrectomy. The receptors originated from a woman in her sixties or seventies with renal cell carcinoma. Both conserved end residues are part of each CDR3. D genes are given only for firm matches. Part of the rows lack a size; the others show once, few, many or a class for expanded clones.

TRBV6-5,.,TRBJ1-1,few,CASNYRAGFVAFF
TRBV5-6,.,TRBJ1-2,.,CASSLWGRVAASYGYTF
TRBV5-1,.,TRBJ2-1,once,CASSLHWSINEQFF
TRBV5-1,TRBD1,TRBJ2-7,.,CASSHRQGAFREQYF
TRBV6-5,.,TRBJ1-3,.,CASSYSTGSGNTIYF
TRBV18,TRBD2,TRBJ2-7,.,CASSPAGTTTYEQYF
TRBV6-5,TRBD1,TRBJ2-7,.,CASSLGTGVAEQYF
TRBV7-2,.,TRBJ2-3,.,CASSRVAGDTDTQYF
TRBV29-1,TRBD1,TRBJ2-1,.,CSVNGQGISYNEQFF
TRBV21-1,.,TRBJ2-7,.,CASSKGETATTSYEQYF
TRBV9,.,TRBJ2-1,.,CASSVALAGVKNNEQFF
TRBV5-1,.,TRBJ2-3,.,CASSFRAGAGTDTQYF
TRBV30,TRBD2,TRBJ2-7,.,CAWSGPSGGFYEQYF
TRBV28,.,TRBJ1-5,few,CASSLNTGTNQPQHF
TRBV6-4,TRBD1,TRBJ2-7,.,CARVGRQGMWEQYF
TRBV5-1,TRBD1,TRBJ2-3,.,CASSNGQGTDTQYF
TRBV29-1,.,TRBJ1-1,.,CSVGGPGGGEIVEAFF
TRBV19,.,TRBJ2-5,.,CASSIWGGEETQYF
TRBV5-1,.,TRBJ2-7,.,CASRTGVRSYEQYF
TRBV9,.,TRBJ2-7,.,CASSLGEVRLGEQYF
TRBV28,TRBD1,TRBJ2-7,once,CASSLPGTGFEQYF
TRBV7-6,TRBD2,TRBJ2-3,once,CASSLDGTSGPLEDTQYF
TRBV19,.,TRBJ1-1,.,CASSLTGNNGEAFF
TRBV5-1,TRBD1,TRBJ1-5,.,CASSPGTGGSLSNQPQHF
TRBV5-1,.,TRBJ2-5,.,CASSALGAWETQYF
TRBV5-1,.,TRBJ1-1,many,CASSLSNQAEAFF
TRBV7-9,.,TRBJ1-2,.,CASSLNYGYTF
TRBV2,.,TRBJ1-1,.,CASSVYTSNTEAFF
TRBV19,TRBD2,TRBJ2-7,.,CASSIVATSGVTYEQYF
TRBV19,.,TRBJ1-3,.,CASSIPRDNDGNTIYF
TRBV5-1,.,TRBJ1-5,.,CASSLGVGNSNQPQHF
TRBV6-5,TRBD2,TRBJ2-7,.,CASRRAGGPLEQYF
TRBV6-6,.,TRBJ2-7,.,CASSYGARVTVEQYF
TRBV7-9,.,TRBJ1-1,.,CASSSRDWSTEAFF
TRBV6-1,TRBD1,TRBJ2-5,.,CASNSRGQSSGTQYF
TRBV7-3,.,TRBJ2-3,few,CASSSTGTDTDTQYF
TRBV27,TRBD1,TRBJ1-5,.,CASSPTGGRQPQHF
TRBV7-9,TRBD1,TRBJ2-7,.,CASSWGQTDSYEQYF
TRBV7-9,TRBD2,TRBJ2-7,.,CASSLSSGALFYQQYF
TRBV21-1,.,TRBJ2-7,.,CASKVGAGVNEQYF
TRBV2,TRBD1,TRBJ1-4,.,CASSEWGTGSEKLFF
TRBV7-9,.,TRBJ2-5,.,CASSPGPQETQYF
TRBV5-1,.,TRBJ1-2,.,CASAGRRGYGYTF